These 4 T cell receptor beta chains originate from one sample sequenced in a study of blood T cell repertoires in COVID-19. Assay used: immunoSEQ multiplex PCR; TCRdb lists only in-frame clones, some missing. The repertoire holds 200,000 to 250,000 clones, around 88% seen once, with around 1.4% in the top ten. Sequenced sample: peripheral blood. The receptors stem from a man in his late teens or twenties with active or convalescent COVID-19.

The chain uses TRBV19 and TRBJ2-5; 10 nucleotides align to TRBD2. With 6 bases clipped from V and 2 bases from J, the junction kept 6 bases outside the gene matches. The CDR3 totals 15 residues. Germline values: CDR1 LNHDA, CDR2 SQIVND (reference sequence). The CDR3 nucleotides are TGTGCCAGTAGATATAGCGGGAGGATACAAGAGACCCAGTACTTC. This gives the protein CASRYSGRIQETQYF.

The chain employs TRBV7-7 and TRBJ2-3, with TRBD2 matching over 14 bases. The CDR3 has 17 residues. Germline CDR1 reads SSHAT; CDR2 reads FNYEAQ (reference sequence). The J segment lost 2 bases and the V segment lost 5 bases, leaving 6 bases of the junction unmatched. In nucleotides, the CDR3 is TGTGCCAGCAGCCCAGGACTAGCGGGAGGAACCACAGATACGCAGTATTTT. Encoded protein: CASSPGLAGGTTDTQYF.

V usage is TRBV6-4 and J usage is TRBJ2-3; the D gene is possibly TRBD2 (7 bases). The germline V gene encodes CDR1 MRHNA and CDR2 SNTAGT. The germline V and J ends were trimmed by 0 bases and 5 bases, with 15 bases remaining between them. The CDR3 is 16 amino acids. For the CDR3, the DNA is TGTGCCAGCAGTGACTCGGCGGGAGAGGGGGGAGATACGCAGTATTTT. Translation: CASSDSAGEGGDTQYF.

J is TRBJ1-2 and V is TRBV6-5; D unclear. The ends were cut back, 5 bases at V and 5 bases at J, with 15 bases in the middle. CDR1 is MNHEY and CDR2 is SVGAGI in the germline V gene. The CDR3 has 14 amino acids. CDR3 sequence: CASSPLGNPYGYTF. CDR3 in DNA: TGTGCCAGCAGTCCCCTCGGGAACCCATATGGCTACACCTTC.